The 15 T cell receptor beta chains given below trace back to one sample, sequenced in a study of blood T cell repertoires in COVID-19. TCRdb's table, derived via immunoSEQ multiplex PCR, lists solely in-frame clones and lacks some. This sample has about 220,000 clones, with 84% found just once. Sequencing was done on a sample of peripheral blood. The receptor set was obtained from a man aged 50 to 59 with active or convalescent COVID-19.

This chain connects TRBV6-4 to TRBJ2-3; 11 nucleotides agree with TRBD1. Per the germline V gene, CDR1 is MRHNA and CDR2 is SNTAGT. This CDR3 comprises 16 residues. V lost 4 bases, J lost 4 bases, and 7 bases stayed unmatched. This chain's CDR3 is CASSVIGQGAPDTQYF. DNA of the CDR3: TGTGCCAGCAGTGTTATCGGACAGGGGGCCCCAGATACGCAGTATTTT.

The chain employs TRBV2 and TRBJ1-2, with D perhaps matching TRBD1 (5 bases). This CDR3 region has 13 residues. Trimming pared 2 bases from V and 7 bases from J, leaving 11 bases between. Germline CDR1 SNHLY, CDR2 FYNNEI. As DNA, the CDR3 is TGTGCCAGCAGTGAAAGACAGTGGGGTGGCTACACCTTC. This gives the protein CASSERQWGGYTF.

V is TRBV7-9 and J is TRBJ1-6; D is ambiguous. CDR1 and CDR2 (germline): SEHNR, FQNEAQ (reference sequence). V was pared by 5 bases and J by 9 bases, with 8 bases between. CDR3 length: 12 residues. CDR3 sequence: CASSRVGSPLHF. DNA for the CDR3: TGTGCCAGCAGCCGAGTCGGTTCACCCCTCCACTTT.

The gene calls are TRBV5-1 and TRBJ2-7, with 8 bases matching TRBD1. Germline CDR1 reads SGHRS; CDR2 reads YFSETQ. The ends lost 4 bases at V and 2 bases at J; junction bases unmatched: 8. The CDR3 runs 15 residues. The CDR3 protein is CASSPRTGKTYEQYF. In nucleotides, the CDR3 is TGCGCCAGCAGCCCCAGGACAGGGAAGACCTACGAGCAGTACTTC.

This sequence joins TRBV18 and TRBJ2-3; D might be TRBD2 (7 bases). V lost 2 bases, J lost 3 bases, and 12 bases lay in between. CDR3 length: 15 residues. Germline assignment: CDR1 KGHSH and CDR2 LQKENI. For the CDR3, the DNA is TGTGCCAGCTCACCATCAGGGAGGGGGACAGATACGCAGTATTTT. The encoded protein is CASSPSGRGTDTQYF.

The chain links TRBV4-2 to TRBJ1-1, with TRBD1 matching 11 bases. Germline lookup yields CDR1 LGHNA and CDR2 YNFKEQ. The CDR3 consists of 16 residues. V was pared by 4 bases and J by 1 base, with 5 bases of the junction left unmatched. The CDR3 DNA is TGTGCCAGCAGCCTTGGGACAGGGGGAGGGAACACTGAAGCTTTCTTT. Its protein product is CASSLGTGGGNTEAFF.

The rearrangement links TRBV28 to TRBJ2-4; 12 bases are a match to TRBD1. Trimming at V came to 5 bases and at J to 7 bases, leaving 3 bases not matched to a gene. The CDR3 extends over 14 amino acids. Germline loops: CDR1 MDHEN, CDR2 SYDVKM. This CDR3 is CASSPGTGGNIQYF. CDR3 bases: TGTGCCAGCAGTCCCGGGACAGGGGGCAACATTCAGTACTTC.

The V call is TRBV28, the J call TRBJ1-6, with 11 nucleotides matching TRBD1. CDR3 length equals 14 residues. V gave up 5 bases and J gave up 9 bases; unmatched junction bases: 3. Looked up from germline, CDR1 is MDHEN and CDR2 is SYDVKM. For the CDR3, the DNA is TGTGCCAGCAGTCCCGGACAGGGGGCTTCACCCCTCCACTTT. This sequence encodes CASSPGQGASPLHF.

This sequence joins TRBV27 and TRBJ1-5; 10 bases map to TRBD1. Trimming at V came to 10 bases and at J to 5 bases, leaving 20 bases not matched to a gene. The CDR3 is 18 amino acids. Germline CDR1 MNHEY, CDR2 SMNVEV (reference sequence). CDR3 region: CANWGTGAIKKRDQPQHF. In DNA, the CDR3 is TGTGCCAACTGGGGGACAGGGGCAATAAAGAAGAGGGATCAGCCCCAGCATTTT.

This rearrangement joins TRBV2 to TRBJ1-2; 8 nucleotides line up with TRBD1. The CDR3 covers 12 residues. CDR1 is SNHLY, CDR2 FYNNEI, per germline. V was clipped by 11 bases and J by 4 bases; unmatched bases: 6. DNA of the CDR3: TGTGCCTGCGGACAGGGAGGCTATGGCTACACCTTC. It encodes CACGQGGYGYTF. Using reference TRBV2 and TRBJ1-2 for the parts outside the CDR3, the full variable domain is EPEVTQTPSHQVTQMGQEVILRCVPISNHLYFYWYRQILGQKVEFLVSFYNNEISEKSEIFDDQFSVERPDGSNFTLKIRSTKLEDSAMYFCACGQGGYGYTFGSGTRLTVV.

The V and J genes are TRBV28 and TRBJ2-7; D is uncertain. CDR3 length equals 14 residues. CDR1 MDHEN and CDR2 SYDVKM come from the germline V gene. Trimming cost V 7 bases and J 3 bases, with 16 bases left between them. DNA of the CDR3: TGTGCCAGCACCTCCCGGTCTATTAGCTACGAGCAGTACTTC. Its protein product is CASTSRSISYEQYF.

The rearrangement joins TRBV7-2 to TRBJ2-7; D gene ambiguous. Germline V gene sequence: CDR1 SGHTA, CDR2 FQGNSA. Trimming took 1 base from V and 0 from J, leaving 10 bases between them. CDR3 length: 15 residues. The DNA of the CDR3 is TGTGCCAGCAGCTTAGTGAGAGCCCCCTCCTACGAGCAGTACGTC. Translation gives CASSLVRAPSYEQYV.

The chain employs TRBV18 and TRBJ2-7; 14 nucleotides line up with TRBD2. CDR1 and CDR2 from the germline V gene are KGHSH and LQKENI. J gave up 6 bases and V 4 bases, and 2 bases lay outside the gene matches. The length of the CDR3 is 14 residues. The CDR3: CASSRLAGGAEQYF. The CDR3 coding sequence is TGTGCCAGCTCACGACTAGCGGGAGGGGCCGAGCAGTACTTC.

The J gene is TRBJ1-1, the V gene TRBV19; 8 nucleotides agree with TRBD1. CDR1 is LNHDA and CDR2 is SQIVND in the germline V gene (reference sequence). The CDR3 has 16 residues. After removal of 5 bases from V and 1 base from J, the junction contained 9 bases not matched to a gene. CDR3 DNA sequence: TGTGCCAGTAGTCCACATCGACAGGGGAGGAACACTGAAGCTTTCTTT. Amino acid sequence: CASSPHRQGRNTEAFF.

The rearrangement uses TRBV4-2 and TRBJ1-2; 7 positions agree with TRBD1. Germline CDR1 and CDR2: LGHNA and YNFKEQ. V was clipped by 3 bases and J by 0 bases; unmatched bases: 13. CDR3 length: 18 amino acids. The CDR3 bases are TGTGCCAGCAGCCACCGACAGGGATTTTCGACTTCTAACTATGGCTACACCTTC. This encodes CASSHRQGFSTSNYGYTF.